The clone carrying this T cell receptor (beta chain) was counted many times. TCRdb analysed the 5' RACE reads with MiXCR anew, one entry per CDR3 protein. The table includes 570,000 or so distinct CDR3 sequences, approximately 9.6% detected once. The sample belongs to a study of identical twins. These data were likewise used in another study, on yellow fever vaccine responses in identical twins.

Sequenced input: PBMCs. The sequence came from a woman between 18 and 30 years old in good health.

The CDR3 DNA follows: TGTGCCAGCAGCGTAGAGGCCTCCTCCTACGAGCAGTACTTC. It yields the protein CASSVEASSYEQYF. This sequence joins TRBV9 and TRBJ2-7; D gene unclear. Trimming removed 0 bases at V and 0 bases at J, with 7 bases between. The CDR3 length is 14 residues. Germline CDR1 SGDLS, CDR2 YYNGEE.